Below, one T cell receptor beta chain is given with its context. Participants came from some 23 US areas, aged about 18 to 95 years. Cohort 3 recovered donors had two negative PCRs, clearance, or symptom resolution. The data were obtained in a study of blood T cell repertoires in COVID-19. Overall study context: Some COVID-19 samples were acute and others convalescent; all came from the United States, Italy and Spain. T cells, B-cell-depleted T cells, or PBMCs supplied cDNA or gDNA.

The V end lost 6 bases, the J end lost 6 bases, and 12 bases lay between the germline ends. The CDR3 covers 13 residues. Produced via immunoSEQ multiplex PCR; TCRdb's table is partial and in-frame only. The data show under 200,000 clones, almost 85% seen once. V usage is TRBV12-3 or TRBV12-4 and J usage is TRBJ1-5; D not certain. The source is a man aged 50-60 years who had recovered from COVID-19. The sequenced material came from PBMCs or T cells enriched from blood (not recorded which). The CDR3 DNA reads as TGTGCCAGCAGCCGTGTACCGGGTCAGCCCCAGCATTTT. Its protein is CASSRVPGQPQHF.